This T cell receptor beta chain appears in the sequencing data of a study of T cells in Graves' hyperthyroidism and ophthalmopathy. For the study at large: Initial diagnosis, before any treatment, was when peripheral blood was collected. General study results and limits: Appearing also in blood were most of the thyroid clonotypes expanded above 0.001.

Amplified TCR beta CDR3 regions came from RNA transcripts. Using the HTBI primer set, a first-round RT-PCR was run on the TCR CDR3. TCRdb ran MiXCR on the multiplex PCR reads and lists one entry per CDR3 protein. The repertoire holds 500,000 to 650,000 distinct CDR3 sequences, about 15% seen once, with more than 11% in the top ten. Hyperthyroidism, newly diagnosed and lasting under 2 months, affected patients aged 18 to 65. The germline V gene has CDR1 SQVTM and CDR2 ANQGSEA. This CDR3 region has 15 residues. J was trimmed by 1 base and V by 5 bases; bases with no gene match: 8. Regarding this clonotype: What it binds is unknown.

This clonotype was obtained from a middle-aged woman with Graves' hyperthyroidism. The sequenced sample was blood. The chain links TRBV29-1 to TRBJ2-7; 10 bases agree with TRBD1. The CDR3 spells CSVSPGQGVSYEQYF. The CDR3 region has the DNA TGCAGCGTTTCACCCGGACAGGGGGTGTCCTACGAGCAGTACTTC.